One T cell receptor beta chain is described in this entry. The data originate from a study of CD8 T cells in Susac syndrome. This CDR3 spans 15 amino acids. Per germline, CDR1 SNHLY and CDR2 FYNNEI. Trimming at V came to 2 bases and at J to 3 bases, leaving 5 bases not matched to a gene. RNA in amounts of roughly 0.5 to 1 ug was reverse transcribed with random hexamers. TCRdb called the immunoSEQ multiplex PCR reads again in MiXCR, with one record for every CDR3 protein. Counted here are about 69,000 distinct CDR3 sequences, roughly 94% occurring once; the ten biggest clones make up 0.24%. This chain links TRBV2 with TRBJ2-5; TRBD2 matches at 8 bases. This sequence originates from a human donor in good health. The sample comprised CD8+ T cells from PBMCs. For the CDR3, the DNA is TGTGCCAGCAGTGAATGGCGGGGGGTCGAAGAGACCCAGTACTTC. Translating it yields CASSEWRGVEETQYF.